The 16 T cell receptor beta chains presented below share a single source sample, sequenced in a study of cytomegalovirus exposure and HLA in healthy donors. This table comes from immunoSEQ multiplex PCR, and its TCRdb copy is limited to in-frame clones, with some not included. The table records 130,000 or so clones, roughly 91% of them present only once. Sequenced input: PBMCs. Every receptor here comes from a man aged 25 to 40 in good health and CMV-seronegative.

The V call is TRBV5-1, the J call TRBJ2-7, with D possibly TRBD2 on 6 matching bases. Between the trimmed V and J ends, which lost 1 base and 3 bases, there was a span of 11 bases. The germline CDR1 and CDR2 sequences are SGHRS and YFSETQ. The CDR3 is 14 residues long. CDR3 region: CASSLFLTSYEQYF. The CDR3 DNA reads as TGCGCCAGCAGCTTGTTTTTGACTAGCTACGAGCAGTACTTC.

Remarks on this clone: The same CDR3 arises from other DNA sequences in this sample as well. The V gene is TRBV7-2, the J gene TRBJ2-1; D might be TRBD2 (6 bases). CDR1 is SGHTA and CDR2 is FQGNSA in the germline V gene. The CDR3 runs to 13 residues. Trimming pared 1 base from V and 7 bases from J, leaving 8 bases between. CDR3 DNA sequence: TGTGCCAGCAGCTTAGGTGGGGGGAATGAGCAGTTCTTC. Its protein is CASSLGGGNEQFF.

The V call is TRBV27, the J call TRBJ2-2, with TRBD2 matching over 8 bases. The length of the CDR3 is 15 residues. Trimming removed 2 bases from V and 6 bases from J; junction bases left unmatched: 5. Germline lookup yields CDR1 MNHEY and CDR2 SMNVEV (reference sequence). CDR3 protein: CASSLAGGPSGELFF. For the CDR3, the DNA is TGTGCCAGCAGTTTAGCGGGGGGCCCCTCCGGGGAGCTGTTTTTT.

The chain combines TRBV7-2 with TRBJ1-6; D is possibly TRBD1 (5 bases). This CDR3 has 15 residues. The germline CDR1 and CDR2 sequences are SGHTA and FQGNSA. V gave up 1 base and J gave up 6 bases, with 10 bases separating them. The CDR3 nucleotides are TGTGCCAGCAGCTTAGTACAGGAGATTAATTCACCCCTCCACTTT. Amino acid sequence: CASSLVQEINSPLHF.

The chain recombines TRBV7-9 with TRBJ2-7; weak D call: TRBD2 (6 bases). This CDR3 has 14 residues. Between the trimmed V and J ends, which lost 5 bases and 1 base, there was a span of 12 bases. Germline CDR1 is SEHNR and CDR2 is FQNEAQ (reference sequence). The CDR3 bases are TGTGCCAGCAGCGACCGACTAGGGTCCTACGAGCAGTACTTC. Encoded protein: CASSDRLGSYEQYF. Together with reference TRBV7-9 and TRBJ2-7, the CDR3 gives the full variable domain: DTGVSQNPRHKITKRGQNVTFRCDPISEHNRLYWYRQTLGQGPEFLTYFQNEAQLEKSRLLSDRFSAERPKGSFSTLEIQRTEQGDSAMYLCASSDRLGSYEQYFGPGTRLTVT.

This clone was observed a handful of times. This chain connects TRBV25-1 to TRBJ2-7; possible D gene TRBD1, 6 bases. V lost 2 bases and J 5 bases, leaving 13 bases between the germline ends. The CDR3 has 14 amino acids. CDR1 MGHDK and CDR2 SYGVNS come from the germline V gene. The CDR3 DNA is TGTGCCAGCAGTGAACCAATCAGGGGAGACGAGCAGTACTTC. Its translation is CASSEPIRGDEQYF.

CDR3 coding DNA: TGTGCCAGCAAGCCAGGTTTTTCTTTCGAGACCCAGTACTTC. Residues: CASKPGFSFETQYF. The V call is TRBV6-5, the J call TRBJ2-5; D remains unclear. The length of the CDR3 is 14 residues. The V gene's germline CDR1 is MNHEY and CDR2 SVGAGI. V was pared by 7 bases and J by 5 bases, with 17 bases between.

J is TRBJ2-7 and V is TRBV7-9; 7 nucleotides align to TRBD1. This CDR3 region has 14 residues. The ends lost 3 bases at V and 2 bases at J; junction bases unmatched: 4. From germline, CDR1 is SEHNR and CDR2 FQNEAQ (reference sequence). This CDR3 is CASSFRDSPYEQYF. For the CDR3, the DNA is TGTGCCAGCAGCTTCAGGGACAGCCCCTACGAGCAGTACTTC. The variable domain in full, with the rest retrieved from reference TRBV7-9 and TRBJ2-7, is DTGVSQNPRHKITKRGQNVTFRCDPISEHNRLYWYRQTLGQGPEFLTYFQNEAQLEKSRLLSDRFSAERPKGSFSTLEIQRTEQGDSAMYLCASSFRDSPYEQYFGPGTRLTVT.

The gene calls are TRBV27 and TRBJ2-7; D uncertain. The CDR3 totals 11 residues. The germline CDR1 and CDR2 sequences are MNHEY and SMNVEV (reference sequence). The germline V and J ends were trimmed by 6 bases and 2 bases, with 5 bases remaining between them. The CDR3 coding sequence is TGTGCCAGCAGGGAGCCCTACGAGCAGTACTTC. This sequence encodes CASREPYEQYF.

The genes are TRBV5-1 and TRBJ2-6; tentatively, D is TRBD2 (6 bases). Trimming left V 4 bases short and J 2 bases short, with 13 bases between. This CDR3 is 16 amino acids long. From germline, CDR1 is SGHRS and CDR2 YFSETQ. CDR3 in DNA: TGCGCCAGCAGCCCTTGGGGGGAAGCTGGGGCCAACGTCCTGACTTTC. It codes for CASSPWGEAGANVLTF.

This chain uses TRBV7-6 with TRBJ1-5, with D maybe TRBD1 (5 bases). With 5 bases removed from V and 3 bases from J, the gap between germline ends came to 8 bases. From germline, CDR1 is SGHVS and CDR2 FNYEAQ. This CDR3 has 13 residues. In DNA, the CDR3 is TGTGCCAGCAGCCGGGGGTACAATCAGCCCCAGCATTTT. This gives the protein CASSRGYNQPQHF.

This chain joins TRBV9 and TRBJ2-3, with D hard to call. Germline V gene sequence: CDR1 SGDLS, CDR2 YYNGEE. The CDR3 runs 14 residues. V gave up 0 bases and J gave up 1 base, with 6 bases separating them. The CDR3 DNA follows: TGTGCCAGCAGCGTAGGCCAGGGCACAGATACGCAGTATTTT. It translates to CASSVGQGTDTQYF.

V is TRBV28 and J is TRBJ1-2; 8 bases agree with TRBD1. CDR1 and CDR2 (germline): MDHEN, SYDVKM. V lost 2 bases, J lost 8 bases, and 7 bases stayed unmatched. The CDR3 has 14 residues. CDR3 residues: CASSLQGALGGYTF. CDR3 bases: TGTGCCAGCAGTTTACAGGGGGCGCTTGGAGGCTACACCTTC.

The chain has TRBV7-2 and TRBJ2-1; D gene ambiguous. This CDR3 spans 15 amino acids. The V and J ends lost 1 base and 10 bases respectively, with 17 bases between them. Germline-derived CDR1 and CDR2 are SGHTA and FQGNSA. CDR3 in DNA: TGTGCCAGCAGCTTAGTTGGCGGTGTGGTTGGGGAGCAGTTCTTC. Residues: CASSLVGGVVGEQFF.

The chain has TRBV18 and TRBJ2-1; 7 bases fit TRBD1. This CDR3 spans 15 amino acids. The V gene end was trimmed by 1 base and the J gene end by 3 bases; junction bases not matched to a gene: 3. CDR1 and CDR2 from the germline V gene are KGHSH and LQKENI. The CDR3 DNA is TGTGCCAGCTCACCACAACAGGGGCTCTACAATGAGCAGTTCTTC. Translating gives CASSPQQGLYNEQFF.

V gene TRBV9 combines with J gene TRBJ2-7; 9 positions match TRBD1. Trimming removed 3 bases from V and 2 bases from J; junction bases left unmatched: 9. This CDR3 is 16 amino acids long. Germline CDR1 SGDLS, CDR2 YYNGEE. CDR3 bases: TGTGCCAGCAGCGCAATACCGGGACAGGGACCCTACGAGCAGTACTTC. Its translation: CASSAIPGQGPYEQYF. Complete variable domain (other parts from reference TRBV9 and TRBJ2-7): DSGVTQTPKHLITATGQRVTLRCSPRSGDLSVYWYQQSLDQGLQFLIQYYNGEERAKGNILERFSAQQFPDLHSELNLSSLELGDSALYFCASSAIPGQGPYEQYFGPGTRLTVT.